The sample holds many counts of the clone carrying this T cell receptor beta chain. Germline V lookup: CDR1 DFQATT, CDR2 SNEGSKA (reference sequence). J lost 1 base, V lost 3 bases, and 9 bases had no gene match. The CDR3 runs 16 residues. This sample was taken from a study of T cells in Graves' hyperthyroidism and ophthalmopathy. Researchers amplified the TCR beta CDR3 regions from RNA transcripts. In the first-round RT-PCR of the TCR CDR3, the HTBI primer set was used. TCRdb fed the multiplex PCR reads into MiXCR, producing one record per CDR3 protein. The sample lists around 300,000 distinct CDR3 sequences; about 13% were seen once. Out of approximately 10 ml of fresh peripheral blood came the PBMCs.

The chain employs TRBV20-1 and TRBJ1-5, with TRBD1 matching 7 bases. Sequencing was done on a sample of blood. The receptor comes from a woman aged 40 to 50 with Graves' ophthalmopathy. The DNA for the CDR3 is TGCAGTGCTAGTTCCCAGGGGGAAATGAGCAATCAGCCCCAGCATTTT. Amino acids: CSASSQGEMSNQPQHF.